A selection of T cell receptor beta chains follows, all from one sample in a study of blood T cell repertoires in COVID-19. Using immunoSEQ multiplex PCR, the repertoire was profiled, and TCRdb retains in-frame clones only, with some absent. Of approximately 99,000 clones in the sample, more than 65% were seen once. The sample was peripheral blood. These receptor sequences come from an elderly woman with active or convalescent COVID-19. The CDR3 runs from the conserved cysteine through the conserved F or W. A D gene is named only where the DNA matches it firmly. Size values are once, few and many counts, or a class for expanded clones, and some rows have none.

d_gene	v_gene	abundance	j_gene	CDR3aa	CDR3nt
NA	TRBV6-1	NA	TRBJ1-5	CASSEQGVQPQHF	TGTGCCAGCAGTGAACAGGGTGTTCAGCCCCAGCATTTT
NA	TRBV19	NA	TRBJ2-1	CASSIDGTSSDEQFF	TGTGCCAGTAGTATAGATGGGACTTCATCGGATGAGCAGTTCTTC
TRBD1	TRBV20-1	NA	TRBJ2-7	CSASGPGQGTYEQYF	TGCAGTGCTAGTGGCCCGGGACAGGGCACCTACGAGCAGTACTTC
TRBD2	TRBV11-2	NA	TRBJ2-3	CASSLVGGTGTDTQYF	TGTGCCAGCAGCTTGGTGGGAGGGACGGGTACAGATACGCAGTATTTT
NA	TRBV20-1	many	TRBJ1-4	CSASIRDEKLFF	TGCAGTGCTAGTATTCGGGATGAAAAACTGTTTTTT
TRBD1	TRBV19	few	TRBJ1-5	CATDRDGSSNQPQHF	TGTGCCACAGACAGGGACGGATCAAGCAATCAGCCCCAGCATTTT
NA	TRBV7-3	NA	TRBJ1-1	CASSLNGDKAVTEAFF	TGTGCCAGCAGCTTAAATGGGGACAAGGCTGTCACTGAAGCTTTCTTT
TRBD2	TRBV19	NA	TRBJ2-1	CASSETSGAYNEQFF	TGTGCCAGTAGCGAGACTAGCGGGGCCTACAATGAGCAGTTCTTC
NA	TRBV11-2	NA	TRBJ2-7	CASHRAPGLMSGTYEQYF	TGTGCCAGCCACAGGGCACCGGGTCTGATGAGCGGGACCTACGAGCAGTACTTC
TRBD1	TRBV11-1	NA	TRBJ1-1	CASSLVSGGVTEAFF	TGTGCCAGCAGCTTAGTTTCAGGGGGAGTCACTGAAGCTTTCTTT
TRBD2	TRBV7-9	once	TRBJ2-1	CASSQGTSGRNEQFF	TGTGCCAGCAGCCAGGGGACTAGCGGGAGAAATGAGCAGTTCTTC
TRBD2	TRBV28	NA	TRBJ2-1	CASSLTSVTYNEQFF	TGTGCCAGCAGTTTAACTAGCGTCACCTACAATGAGCAGTTCTTC
TRBD1	TRBV9	NA	TRBJ1-1	CASSVVRDSHTEAFF	TGTGCCAGCAGCGTGGTCCGGGACAGCCACACTGAAGCTTTCTTT
TRBD1	TRBV7-3	NA	TRBJ2-3	CASSSKGQGSDTQYF	TGTGCCAGCAGCAGTAAGGGACAGGGTTCAGATACGCAGTATTTT
NA	TRBV5-1	NA	TRBJ1-6	CASSFIGGYNSPLHF	TGCGCCAGCAGCTTTATAGGGGGCTATAATTCACCCCTCCACTTT
NA	TRBV5-4	NA	TRBJ2-5	CASSLPGVGETQYF	TGTGCCAGCAGCTTGCCGGGAGTGGGGGAGACCCAGTACTTC
TRBD1	TRBV5-1	NA	TRBJ2-7	CASSFWTPEDRDYEQYF	TGTGCCAGCAGCTTTTGGACCCCCGAGGACAGGGACTACGAGCAGTACTTC
NA	TRBV9	NA	TRBJ2-5	CASSVAVSQETQYF	TGTGCCAGCAGCGTAGCGGTCTCCCAAGAGACCCAGTACTTC
NA	TRBV5-1	NA	TRBJ2-7	CASSSNPGAGAYEQYF	TGCGCCAGCAGCTCCAACCCCGGCGCAGGGGCCTACGAGCAGTACTTC
TRBD1	TRBV2	once	TRBJ1-2	CASSDVIGTDNYGYTF	TGTGCCAGCAGTGACGTAATAGGGACAGATAACTATGGCTACACCTTC
TRBD2	TRBV5-1	NA	TRBJ2-1	CASSLRIGTSGYNEQFF	TGCGCCAGCAGCTTGAGGATAGGGACTAGCGGATACAATGAGCAGTTCTTC
NA	TRBV11-2	NA	TRBJ1-4	CASSTMTGSGKLFF	TGTGCCAGCAGCACCATGACAGGATCGGGAAAACTGTTTTTT
NA	TRBV29-1	NA	TRBJ1-1	CSAAQGRMNTEAFF	TGCAGCGCTGCGCAGGGCCGAATGAACACTGAAGCTTTCTTT
NA	TRBV5-1	NA	TRBJ2-3	CASSPGRGESTDTQYF	TGTGCCAGCAGCCCCGGACGGGGAGAAAGCACAGATACGCAGTATTTT
NA	TRBV19	NA	TRBJ1-5	CASSPMGGTRNQPQHF	TGTGCCAGTAGTCCTATGGGGGGTACTCGCAATCAGCCCCAGCATTTT
TRBD1	TRBV12-3/TRBV12-4	NA	TRBJ2-1	CASSRQGHNEQFF	TGTGCCAGCAGTCGACAGGGCCACAATGAGCAGTTCTTC
TRBD2	TRBV27	NA	TRBJ2-5	CASRSSRRGPGGETQYF	TGTGCCAGCAGATCCTCTCGTAGGGGACCGGGAGGAGAGACCCAGTACTTC
TRBD2	TRBV24-1	NA	TRBJ2-5	CATSDSLAGGPETQYF	TGTGCCACCAGTGATTCGCTAGCGGGAGGGCCGGAGACCCAGTACTTC
TRBD1	TRBV4-2	NA	TRBJ1-5	CASSPTGGRYQPQHF	TGTGCCAGCAGCCCGACAGGGGGGAGGTATCAGCCCCAGCATTTT
TRBD1	TRBV7-9	NA	TRBJ2-7	CASSFRDRGGEQYF	TGTGCCAGCAGCTTTAGGGACAGGGGTGGAGAGCAGTACTTC
TRBD2	TRBV11-2	NA	TRBJ2-1	CASSSLGAGGWYREQFF	TGTGCCAGCAGCTCCCTGGGCGCGGGAGGGTGGTACCGTGAGCAGTTCTTC
NA	TRBV7-7	once	TRBJ2-2	CASRLQGSGELFF	TGTGCTAGCAGACTACAGGGTTCCGGGGAGCTGTTTTTT
TRBD2	TRBV9	NA	TRBJ2-3	CASSVEWEGTNTQYF	TGTGCCAGCAGCGTAGAGTGGGAGGGTACGAATACGCAGTATTTT
TRBD1	TRBV30	NA	TRBJ1-5	CAWSVKGAVSQPQHF	TGTGCCTGGAGTGTTAAGGGGGCGGTGAGTCAGCCCCAGCATTTT
TRBD1	TRBV13	NA	TRBJ1-2	CASSLYAGGVYGYTF	TGTGCCAGCAGCTTATATGCAGGGGGCGTCTATGGCTACACCTTC
TRBD1	TRBV20-1	NA	TRBJ1-5	CSASYSATGDQPQHF	TGCAGTGCTAGTTACTCGGCCACAGGGGATCAGCCCCAGCATTTT
NA	TRBV4-3	few	TRBJ2-6	CASSQDALKSSGANVLTF	TGCGCCAGCAGCCAAGATGCACTAAAAAGTTCTGGGGCCAACGTCCTGACTTTC
NA	TRBV7-9	once	TRBJ1-2	CASSLESGAVDGYTF	TGTGCCAGCAGCTTAGAATCAGGGGCAGTCGATGGCTACACCTTC
TRBD2	TRBV11-2	once	TRBJ2-7	CASSQLAGLSESSYEQYF	TGTGCCAGCAGCCAACTAGCGGGACTGTCAGAGAGCTCCTACGAGCAGTACTTC
TRBD1	TRBV4-1	NA	TRBJ1-2	CASSRGADRGKSF	TGCGCCAGCAGCCGTGGGGCGGACAGGGGTAAAAGCTTC
NA	TRBV5-1	NA	TRBJ2-3	CASSSSSGEDTQYF	TGCGCCAGCAGCTCTAGCAGTGGCGAGGATACGCAGTATTTT
NA	TRBV5-1	NA	TRBJ1-1	CASSPTRGNTEAFF	TGTGCCAGCAGCCCCACCCGGGGGAACACTGAAGCTTTCTTT
TRBD1	TRBV9	NA	TRBJ1-2	CASSVGGQVPGYTF	TGTGCCAGCAGCGTAGGCGGACAGGTTCCTGGCTACACCTTC